This passage covers 22 T cell receptor beta chains from one sample sequenced in a study of T cell repertoires in cytomegalovirus infection. Antigens of these TCRs are unknown. MiXCR was run by TCRdb on the reads, yielding one entry per CDR3 protein. The sample shows about 140,000 distinct CDR3 sequences, roughly a third of them seen only once. The sequenced sample was CD8+ T cells from cultured PBMCs, obtained from culture after CMV antigen stimulation. These receptors were taken from a human donor in good health (CMV status not recorded). Some clones in this sample may be carry-over from other donors' samples.

This clonotype was seen many times. This rearrangement joins TRBV27 to TRBJ1-6; 8 bases line up with TRBD1. The J segment lost 6 bases and the V segment lost 4 bases, leaving 2 bases of the junction unmatched. Germline lookup yields CDR1 MNHEY and CDR2 SMNVEV (reference sequence). This CDR3 region has 14 residues. The CDR3 sequence: CASSSGGFNSPLHF. The DNA of the CDR3 is TGTGCCAGCAGTTCAGGGGGCTTTAATTCACCCCTCCACTTT.

This clonotype has just a few counts. V is TRBV4-1 and J is TRBJ1-1; the D gene is possibly TRBD1 (6 bases). The CDR3 consists of 17 residues. Germline V lookup: CDR1 MGHRA, CDR2 YSYEKL. With 0 bases removed from V and 10 bases from J, the gap between germline ends came to 24 bases. CDR3 nucleotide sequence: TGCGCCAGCAGCCAAGAGTCCCCGACGCGGGGGGCACCGGTAGCTTTCTTT. This translates into CASSQESPTRGAPVAFF.

There are a few counts of this clonotype. V is TRBV6-1 and J is TRBJ2-1, with D uncertain. The V and J ends lost 3 bases and 6 bases respectively, with 9 bases between them. CDR3 length: 13 residues. In germline, CDR1 is MNHNS, CDR2 SASEGT. The CDR3 coding sequence is TGTGCCAGCAGTGACGAGCTAAGCAATGAGCAGTTCTTC. Amino acid sequence: CASSDELSNEQFF.

This chain uses TRBV7-9 with TRBJ1-1; TRBD1 aligns across 9 bases. J gave up 4 bases and V 2 bases, and 8 bases lay outside the gene matches. Germline-derived CDR1 and CDR2 are SEHNR and FQNEAQ (reference sequence). This CDR3 has 16 amino acids. Here the CDR3 DNA reads TGTGCCAGCAGCTTACTTCCGGGACAGGGACTCACTGAAGCTTTCTTT. Residues: CASSLLPGQGLTEAFF.

In its sample, this clonotype was seen many times. The chain couples TRBV4-1 to TRBJ2-7; no reliable D call. The ends were cut back, 1 base at V and 2 bases at J, with 6 bases in the middle. Per the germline V gene, CDR1 is MGHRA and CDR2 is YSYEKL. The CDR3 has 13 amino acids. In DNA form, the CDR3 reads TGCGCCAGCAGCCAAGTACTAACCTACGAGCAGTACTTC. This gives the protein CASSQVLTYEQYF.

This clonotype was found a few times. This chain links TRBV19 with TRBJ2-1; a possible D gene is TRBD1 (7 bases). Germline V lookup: CDR1 LNHDA, CDR2 SQIVND (reference sequence). The CDR3 totals 14 residues. V lost 11 bases and J 7 bases, leaving 21 bases between the germline ends. This chain's CDR3 is CASGAGGSPNEQFF. The CDR3 DNA follows: TGTGCCTCAGGGGCAGGGGGGAGTCCAAATGAGCAGTTCTTC.

The genes are TRBV5-6 and TRBJ2-2, with D uncertain. The CDR3 has 13 residues. CDR1 and CDR2 from the germline V gene are SGHDT and YYEEEE. V shed 5 bases and J shed 1 base, with 6 bases lying between them. CDR3 DNA sequence: TGTGCCAGCAGACAGATGAACACCGGGGAGCTGTTTTTT. This encodes CASRQMNTGELFF.

This clonotype was recorded at least ten times. The chain is built from TRBV7-8 and TRBJ1-2; 8 bases fit TRBD1. Germline assignment: CDR1 SGHVS and CDR2 FQNEAQ. After removal of 3 bases from V and 4 bases from J, the junction contained 10 bases not matched to a gene. The CDR3 length is 16 residues. CDR3 region: CASSFDGGQGGYGYTF. Written as DNA, the CDR3 is TGTGCCAGCAGCTTTGACGGCGGACAGGGCGGCTATGGCTACACCTTC.

CDR3: CASSQDGGMANYGYTF. For the CDR3, the DNA is TGTGCCAGCAGCCAAGATGGAGGGATGGCCAACTATGGCTACACCTTC. The chain employs TRBV14 and TRBJ1-2, with D unclear. This CDR3 is built from 16 residues. Germline lookup yields CDR1 SGHDN and CDR2 FVKESK. Trimming shortened V by 0 bases and J by 2 bases, and 13 bases separated the two germline ends.

The CDR3 region has the DNA TGTGCCAGCAGCTCCGGTGACACTAACACTGAAGCTTTCTTT. Its translation: CASSSGDTNTEAFF. V gene TRBV13 combines with J gene TRBJ1-1; D call uncertain. V lost 4 bases and J 2 bases, leaving 11 bases between the germline ends. The CDR3 contains 14 residues. CDR1 is PRHDT and CDR2 is FYEKMQ in the germline V gene (reference sequence).

In its sample, this clonotype was seen many times. The chain links TRBV6-6 to TRBJ1-1; 10 nucleotides match TRBD1. This CDR3 contains 19 residues. Germline CDR1 reads MNHNY; CDR2 reads SVGAGI (reference sequence). V gave up 0 bases and J gave up 1 base; unmatched junction bases: 11. In DNA, the CDR3 is TGTGCCAGCAGTTACTCGCGCGGACAGGGGGTAAGGTGGAACACTGAAGCTTTCTTT. As protein: CASSYSRGQGVRWNTEAFF.

This chain joins TRBV6-5 and TRBJ1-5; unclear D gene. The CDR3 covers 13 residues. CDR1 MNHEY and CDR2 SVGAGI come from the germline V gene. The V gene lost 0 bases and the J gene lost 7 bases, with 7 bases spanning the gap. CDR3 DNA: TGTGCCAGCAGTTACTCGAATTTGCAGCCCCAGCATTTT. It translates to CASSYSNLQPQHF.

Ten or more counts support this clonotype. The J gene is TRBJ2-1, the V gene TRBV7-8, with 9 bases identical to TRBD2. This CDR3 spans 16 amino acids. J lost 4 bases, V lost 2 bases, and 6 bases had no gene match. The germline CDR1 and CDR2 sequences are SGHVS and FQNEAQ. CDR3 nucleotides: TGTGCCAGCAGCTTAACAAGACTAGCGGCATACAATGAGCAGTTCTTC. It encodes CASSLTRLAAYNEQFF. The variable domain in full, with the rest retrieved from reference TRBV7-8 and TRBJ2-1, is GAGVSQSPRYKVAKRGQDVALRCDPISGHVSLFWYQQALGQGPEFLTYFQNEAQLDKSGLPSDRFFAERPEGSVSTLKIQRTQQEDSAVYLCASSLTRLAAYNEQFFGPGTRLTVL.

The table lists this clonotype with many counts. This chain connects TRBV19 to TRBJ1-1, with no clear D. Looked up from germline, CDR1 is LNHDA and CDR2 is SQIVND (reference sequence). The ends were cut back, 7 bases at V and 1 base at J, with 19 bases in the middle. CDR3 length: 16 residues. The DNA of the CDR3 is TGTGCCAGTACGAACCTCCCAGTGATACCGAACACTGAAGCTTTCTTT. Amino acids: CASTNLPVIPNTEAFF.

The chain combines TRBV12-3 or TRBV12-4 with TRBJ1-5; no reliable D call. Trimming pared 1 base from V and 1 base from J, leaving 11 bases between. The CDR3 has 16 residues. Here the CDR3 reads CASSLGSKWSNQPQHF. The CDR3 bases are TGTGCCAGCAGTTTAGGGAGTAAGTGGAGCAATCAGCCCCAGCATTTT.

In its sample, this clonotype was seen a few times. CDR3 region: CASSSEGALWRGSYEQYF. The CDR3, as DNA: TGTGCCAGCAGCTCAGAGGGAGCGTTGTGGAGGGGGTCCTACGAGCAGTACTTC. This chain joins TRBV11-2 and TRBJ2-7, with D perhaps assigned TRBD1 or TRBD2 (6 bases each). V dropped 4 bases and J dropped 1 base, with 23 bases sitting between them. Per germline, CDR1 SGHAT and CDR2 FQNNGV. This CDR3 is 18 amino acids long.

Only one count was recorded for this clonotype. This rearrangement joins TRBV19 to TRBJ2-7, with a possible D match to TRBD2 (5 bases). CDR1 LNHDA and CDR2 SQIVND come from the germline V gene (reference sequence). The CDR3 is made up of 13 amino acids. The V end lost 5 bases, the J end lost 3 bases, and 11 bases lay between the germline ends. In DNA form, the CDR3 reads TGTGCCAGTAGTTTCGGTGAGGGCTACGAGCAGTACTTC. It translates to CASSFGEGYEQYF.

The chain is built from TRBV4-1 and TRBJ2-7; TRBD1 agrees at 8 bases. The CDR3 runs to 18 residues. Trimming removed 0 bases from V and 4 bases from J; junction bases left unmatched: 14. Germline-derived CDR1 and CDR2 are MGHRA and YSYEKL. DNA for the CDR3: TGCGCCAGCAGCCAAGATGGAAGCGGTGCAGGGGGCGGTTACGAGCAGTACTTC. Translating it yields CASSQDGSGAGGGYEQYF.

The rearrangement links TRBV25-1 to TRBJ1-6; D remains ambiguous. The CDR3 sequence is 16 residues long. Germline V CDR1 and CDR2: MGHDK, SYGVNS. V was trimmed by 3 bases and J by 0 bases, leaving 9 bases between them. The CDR3 loop reads CASSEALSSYNSPLHF. Here the CDR3 DNA reads TGTGCCAGCAGTGAGGCCCTCAGCTCCTATAATTCACCCCTCCACTTT.

The J gene is TRBJ1-1, the V gene TRBV19, with a tentative D call TRBD1 (5 bases). Germline CDR1 reads LNHDA; CDR2 reads SQIVND (reference sequence). The CDR3 has 15 residues. Trimming removed 5 bases at V and 1 base at J, with 14 bases between. The CDR3 DNA reads as TGTGCCAGTAGTTATACTGACAGCCCGAACACTGAAGCTTTCTTT. It codes for CASSYTDSPNTEAFF. The full variable domain, rest sourced from reference TRBV19 and TRBJ1-1, is DGGITQSPKYLFRKEGQNVTLSCEQNLNHDAMYWYRQDPGQGLRLIYYSQIVNDFQKGDIAEGYSVSREKKESFPLTVTSAQKNPTAFYLCASSYTDSPNTEAFFGQGTRLTVV.

This clonotype came up a few times. Written as DNA, the CDR3 is TGTGCCAGCAGTGTTTTAAGCTATGGCTACACCTTC. Its translation is CASSVLSYGYTF. V usage is TRBV25-1 and J usage is TRBJ1-2; the D is unclear. V lost 4 bases to trimming and J lost 4 bases, with 7 bases between them. Germline V gene sequence: CDR1 MGHDK, CDR2 SYGVNS. This CDR3 contains 12 residues.

This clonotype was counted between two and nine times. This chain uses TRBV7-6 with TRBJ2-1; possibly TRBD1 for D (5 bases). Germline assignment: CDR1 SGHVS and CDR2 FNYEAQ. The CDR3 runs 15 residues. V shed 5 bases and J shed 0 bases, with 11 bases lying between them. CDR3 coding DNA: TGTGCCAGCAGCCCGACAGTACCCTCCTACAATGAGCAGTTCTTC. Translated: CASSPTVPSYNEQFF.